A single sample is the source of the 20 T cell receptor beta chains below, sequenced in a study of technical replicates of blood from a few donors (dated by TCRdb to between 2016 and 2019). Library creation used the immunoSEQ multiplex PCR assay. Sourced from immuneACCESS, this table was stored by TCRdb with only in-frame sequences that have V and J called. A share of the clones is absent; for the studies checked, an unresolved V gene accounts for under half, and the remainder has no known explanation. The sample table lists about 84,000 clones, 93% of them with a count of one. The ten top clones hold 0.2% to 0.25% of the sample. The sequencing input was T cells isolated from PBMCs. The receptor source for this set is a human donor in good health.

The chain has TRBV2 and TRBJ2-5, with 8 bases lining up with TRBD1. The CDR3 length is 12 residues. Trimming cost V 7 bases and J 5 bases; bases outside gene matches: 3. Per germline, CDR1 SNHLY and CDR2 FYNNEI. CDR3 sequence: CASTRDRETQYF. The CDR3 DNA follows: TGTGCCAGCACCAGGGACAGGGAGACCCAGTACTTC.

The chain carries TRBV7-8 and TRBJ2-7; 8 bases align to TRBD1. The CDR3 is made up of 15 amino acids. The V gene end was trimmed by 1 base and the J gene end by 2 bases; junction bases not matched to a gene: 4. Germline values: CDR1 SGHVS, CDR2 FQNEAQ. CDR3 region: CASSLDGQGPYEQYF. The CDR3 DNA sequence: TGTGCCAGCAGCTTAGACGGACAGGGACCCTACGAGCAGTACTTC.

The chain recombines TRBV7-3 with TRBJ2-7; 7 nucleotides line up with TRBD1. V lost 6 bases to trimming and J lost 0 bases; unmatched junction nucleotides: 8. This CDR3 is 15 amino acids long. Germline V gene sequence: CDR1 SGHTA, CDR2 FQGTGA. The CDR3 loop is CASRLTGAGSYEQYF. CDR3 DNA sequence: TGTGCCAGCAGACTAACAGGGGCAGGCTCCTACGAGCAGTACTTC.

Written as DNA, the CDR3 is TGTGCCAGCAGCGATAGGACAGGGTACGCTGGAAACACCATATATTTT. Protein sequence: CASSDRTGYAGNTIYF. The chain carries TRBV9 and TRBJ1-3, with 8 positions matching TRBD1. Trimming cost V 3 bases and J 2 bases; bases outside gene matches: 7. This CDR3 has 16 residues. Germline V gene sequence: CDR1 SGDLS, CDR2 YYNGEE.

V is TRBV7-8 and J is TRBJ1-1; D gene ambiguous. V lost 4 bases to trimming and J lost 2 bases, with 11 bases between them. The germline CDR1 and CDR2 sequences are SGHVS and FQNEAQ. This CDR3 is built from 14 residues. The CDR3 protein is CASSSQRLNTEAFF. The CDR3 coding sequence is TGTGCCAGCAGCTCCCAGAGACTAAACACTGAAGCTTTCTTT.

A few counts support this clone. The rearrangement links TRBV7-6 to TRBJ1-1; D is undetermined. This CDR3 has 11 amino acids. Germline CDR1 reads SGHVS; CDR2 reads FNYEAQ. Between the trimmed V and J ends, which lost 1 base and 7 bases, there was a span of 4 bases. In DNA, the CDR3 is TGTGCCAGCAGCTTAGGTCGTGAAGCTTTCTTT. Encoded protein: CASSLGREAFF.

This clone occurred once. The J gene is TRBJ1-1, the V gene TRBV5-1; D ambiguous. The CDR3 spans 15 residues. The V gene lost 0 bases and the J gene lost 1 base, with 10 bases spanning the gap. The germline gives CDR1 SGHRS, CDR2 YFSETQ. CDR3 region: CASSLDPQPNTEAFF. The DNA for the CDR3 is TGCGCCAGCAGCTTGGACCCACAACCGAACACTGAAGCTTTCTTT.

CDR3 amino acids: CASSPDGGHGEQYF. Here the CDR3 DNA reads TGTGCCAGCAGTCCAGATGGCGGCCACGGGGAGCAGTACTTC. This chain connects TRBV9 to TRBJ2-7; D uncertain. Germline CDR1 and CDR2: SGDLS and YYNGEE. V dropped 5 bases and J dropped 7 bases, with 19 bases sitting between them. The CDR3 has 14 residues. Filled out from reference TRBV9 and TRBJ2-7, the complete variable domain reads DSGVTQTPKHLITATGQRVTLRCSPRSGDLSVYWYQQSLDQGLQFLIQYYNGEERAKGNILERFSAQQFPDLHSELNLSSLELGDSALYFCASSPDGGHGEQYFGPGTRLTVT.

This rearrangement joins TRBV5-6 to TRBJ1-1; D is uncertain. V was pared by 2 bases and J by 2 bases, with 19 bases between. CDR3 length: 17 residues. CDR1 and CDR2 from the germline V gene are SGHDT and YYEEEE. In nucleotides, the CDR3 is TGTGCCAGCAGCTTTCAGTGGTATCCGGGTCTAAACACTGAAGCTTTCTTT. Its translation: CASSFQWYPGLNTEAFF.

The V and J genes are TRBV19 and TRBJ2-1, with 8 bases matching TRBD2. Germline V gene lookup returns CDR1 LNHDA and CDR2 SQIVND (reference sequence). The CDR3 is 17 amino acids. V shed 7 bases, J shed 2 bases, and the junction held 13 bases outside the gene matches. CDR3 in DNA: TGTGCCAGTATGAGAGTTGCGGGAGGTTGGGCCTACAATGAGCAGTTCTTC. It is translated as CASMRVAGGWAYNEQFF.

This clone was seen a single time. The chain joins TRBV15 to TRBJ1-5; D not certain. This CDR3 has 16 amino acids. Trimming removed 3 bases at V and 0 bases at J, with 12 bases between. In germline, CDR1 is LNHNV, CDR2 YYDKDF (reference sequence). The CDR3 DNA is TGTGCCACCAGCAGCCGTAGGAGGAATAGCAATCAGCCCCAGCATTTT. Amino acid sequence: CATSSRRRNSNQPQHF. The full variable domain, in which reference TRBV15 and TRBJ1-5 provide the parts outside the CDR3, is DAMVIQNPRYQVTQFGKPVTLSCSQTLNHNVMYWYQQKSSQAPKLLFHYYDKDFNNEADTPDNFQSRRPNTSFCFLDIRSPGLGDTAMYLCATSSRRRNSNQPQHFGDGTRLSIL.

The chain has TRBV2 and TRBJ1-2; 9 nucleotides line up with TRBD1. The CDR3 spans 16 residues. The ends lost 6 bases at V and 4 bases at J; junction bases unmatched: 12. Looked up from germline, CDR1 is SNHLY and CDR2 is FYNNEI. CDR3 coding DNA: TGTGCCAGCAGCCGGGACAGGGACTCGACAGCCTATGGCTACACCTTC. Protein product: CASSRDRDSTAYGYTF.

The gene calls are TRBV18 and TRBJ2-5, with 10 bases that match TRBD2. Trimming at V came to 3 bases and at J to 5 bases, leaving 6 bases not matched to a gene. This CDR3 comprises 15 residues. The V gene's germline CDR1 is KGHSH and CDR2 LQKENI. CDR3 DNA: TGTGCCAGCTCACCGTTAGCGGGGGGCCGGGAGACCCAGTACTTC. The encoded protein is CASSPLAGGRETQYF.

CDR3: CASSPNWGQGFSYEQYF. The CDR3 DNA reads as TGTGCCAGCAGCCCTAATTGGGGACAGGGCTTCTCCTACGAGCAGTACTTC. The J gene is TRBJ2-7, the V gene TRBV14; TRBD1 aligns across 9 bases. The germline gives CDR1 SGHDN, CDR2 FVKESK. CDR3 length equals 17 residues. Germline trimming cut 4 bases from V and 0 bases from J; bases unmatched to any gene: 10.

The chain combines TRBV19 with TRBJ1-4; no clear D. V shed 5 bases and J shed 0 bases, with 7 bases lying between them. Germline V gene data show CDR1 as LNHDA and CDR2 as SQIVND (reference sequence). The CDR3 consists of 14 residues. CDR3 nucleotide sequence: TGTGCCAGTAGTGGCCCGCCAACTAATGAAAAACTGTTTTTT. Protein product: CASSGPPTNEKLFF.

The rearrangement links TRBV11-3 to TRBJ2-1, with 7 bases that match TRBD2. Germline loops: CDR1 SGHNT, CDR2 YENEEA. This CDR3 has 13 amino acids. The V segment lost 4 bases and the J segment 8 bases; nucleotides outside the gene matches: 5. Here the CDR3 reads CASSSGLLDEQFF. The CDR3, as DNA: TGTGCCAGCAGCTCGGGACTACTCGATGAGCAGTTCTTC.

The chain employs TRBV5-6 and TRBJ2-7, with 8 bases that match TRBD2. CDR1 is SGHDT, CDR2 YYEEEE, per germline. The CDR3 runs to 16 residues. Trimming took 2 bases from V and 3 from J; bases not matched to a gene: 10. This CDR3 is CASSFTSGSRGYEQYF. The DNA of the CDR3 is TGTGCCAGCAGCTTTACGAGCGGGAGTAGGGGCTACGAGCAGTACTTC.

V is TRBV25-1 and J is TRBJ1-1; D remains ambiguous. The CDR3 loop spans 11 amino acids. Germline CDR1 reads MGHDK; CDR2 reads SYGVNS. The ends were cut back, 8 bases at V and 5 bases at J, with 9 bases in the middle. CDR3 amino acids: CASLRGTEAFF. The DNA for the CDR3 is TGTGCCAGCCTCAGAGGGACTGAAGCTTTCTTT.

The chain links TRBV10-3 to TRBJ2-7, with 9 nucleotides matching TRBD2. The CDR3 is 14 residues long. J gave up 1 base and V 6 bases, and 4 bases lay outside the gene matches. Germline V lookup: CDR1 ENHRY, CDR2 SYGVKD. The CDR3 here is CAISRLAESYEQYF. Here the CDR3 DNA reads TGTGCCATCAGCCGACTAGCGGAATCCTACGAGCAGTACTTC.

The chain recombines TRBV6-1 with TRBJ1-6, with D possibly TRBD1 on 6 matching bases. Between the trimmed V and J ends, which lost 2 bases and 14 bases, there was a span of 28 bases. Germline V gene lookup returns CDR1 MNHNS and CDR2 SASEGT. This CDR3 has 18 amino acids. The CDR3: CASSETLVAGGEIRTLHF. CDR3 in DNA: TGTGCCAGCAGTGAAACCCTCGTAGCTGGGGGCGAGATAAGAACCCTCCACTTT.